These T cell receptor beta chains were read from a single sample in a study of post-analysis software for immune sequencing data. TCRdb re-called the PCR reads through MiXCR, storing one row per CDR3 protein. Found here are more than 500,000 distinct CDR3 sequences, approximately 34% of them singletons; the top ten hold roughly 6%. Sequencing used blood. The receptors stem from a girl under 18 with multiple sclerosis. Each CDR3 is given with its conserved first and last residue. A D gene is named only where the DNA matches it firmly. Size is stated for part of the rows, as once, few or many counts, or as a class when the clone is expanded.

d_call j_call v_call clone_size cdr3_aa cdr3_nt
- TRBJ1-2 TRBV27 few CASSPDPENYGYTF TGTGCCAGCAGTCCCGACCCTGAAAACTATGGCTACACCTTC
TRBD1 TRBJ2-1 TRBV5-5 few CASSLAGQNYNEQFF TGTGCCAGCAGCTTGGCGGGACAGAATTACAATGAGCAGTTCTTC
- TRBJ2-3 TRBV12-3/TRBV12-4 once CASSPLVTSTDTQYF TGTGCCAGCAGCCCACTAGTAACTAGCACAGATACGCAGTATTTT
TRBD2 TRBJ2-1 TRBV24-1 - CATSESGGYNEQFF TGTGCCACCAGTGAAAGCGGGGGGTACAATGAGCAGTTCTTC
TRBD2 TRBJ2-5 TRBV20-1 few CSARDGLAGTYRETQYF TGCAGTGCTAGAGATGGGCTAGCGGGCACATATAGGGAGACCCAGTACTTC
- TRBJ2-3 TRBV6-5 - CASGQSSTDTQYF TGTGCCAGTGGACAGTCTAGCACAGATACGCAGTATTTT
- TRBJ2-7 TRBV9 - CASSGGSGAYEQYF TGTGCCAGCAGCGGAGGATCAGGGGCCTACGAGCAGTACTTC
TRBD2 TRBJ2-1 TRBV15 - CATSSPPGLAGGGTYNEQFF TGTGCCACCAGCAGTCCTCCGGGACTAGCGGGGGGGGGTACCTACAATGAGCAGTTCTTC
TRBD1 TRBJ2-1 TRBV24-1 once CATSDSPGTASYNEQFF TGTGCCACCAGTGATTCCCCCGGGACAGCTTCCTACAATGAGCAGTTCTTC
- TRBJ1-1 TRBV5-1 few CASSQSGTVNTEAFF TGCGCCAGCAGCCAATCAGGGACGGTTAATACTGAAGCTTTCTTT
TRBD2 TRBJ2-5 TRBV20-1 - CSAPRLAAQETQYF TGCAGTGCGCCTCGACTAGCGGCTCAAGAGACCCAGTACTTC
- TRBJ2-3 TRBV3-1 - CAGSQTLSTDTQYF TGTGCCGGCAGCCAAACGTTGAGCACAGATACGCAGTATTTT
- TRBJ1-2 TRBV2 - CASSEVYRLSPGRNYGYTF TGTGCCAGCAGTGAGGTCTACCGTCTTTCACCGGGCAGGAACTATGGCTACACCTTC
- TRBJ1-2 TRBV20-1 few CSASRLTYYGYTF TGCAGTGCTTCCAGACTAACCTACTATGGCTACACCTTC
TRBD1 TRBJ2-5 TRBV4-1 - CASSQEGQANPETQYF TGCGCCAGCAGCCAAGAAGGACAGGCCAACCCAGAGACCCAGTACTTC
TRBD2 TRBJ2-2 TRBV29-1 few CSVIRGGNTGELFF TGCAGCGTGATACGGGGGGGTAACACCGGGGAGCTGTTTTTT
- TRBJ2-7 TRBV7-6 few CASSFETLSYEQYF TGTGCCAGCAGCTTTGAGACTCTCTCCTACGAGCAGTACTTC
TRBD2 TRBJ2-5 TRBV7-3 few CASSLSLADQETQYF TGTGCCAGCAGCTTAAGTCTAGCGGATCAAGAGACCCAGTACTTC
- TRBJ1-6 TRBV27 few CASSLLFGGNSPLHF TGTGCCAGCAGTTTACTCTTTGGGGGGAATTCACCCCTCCACTTT
- TRBJ1-1 TRBV15 - CATSRDPGQGEAFF TGTGCCACCAGCAGAGATCCGGGGCAAGGTGAAGCTTTCTTT
- TRBJ1-5 TRBV28 - CASSSQVSQPQHF TGTGCCAGCAGCTCTCAGGTTTCTCAGCCCCAGCATTTT
TRBD2 TRBJ2-3 TRBV6-5 - CASSRTSGNTDTQYF TGTGCCAGCAGCCGGACTAGCGGCAACACAGATACGCAGTATTTT
- TRBJ1-5 TRBV10-2 - CASSDWEQGNNQPQHF TGCGCCAGCAGTGATTGGGAACAGGGAAACAATCAGCCCCAGCATTTT
- TRBJ2-3 TRBV20-1 few CSARLVDRTQYF TGCAGTGCTAGACTAGTTGATCGTACGCAGTATTTT
- TRBJ1-1 TRBV6-1 few CASSELTAIEAFF TGTGCCAGCAGTGAACTGACAGCTATTGAAGCTTTCTTT
- TRBJ1-1 TRBV14 few CASSQPARTRGAEAFF TGTGCCAGCAGCCAACCAGCAAGGACAAGGGGAGCTGAAGCTTTCTTT
- TRBJ2-3 TRBV18 - CASSPTRGISTDTQYF TGTGCCAGCTCGCCTACGAGGGGGATAAGCACAGATACGCAGTATTTT
- TRBJ1-2 TRBV5-1 many CASSLGQGTRYGYTF TGCGCCAGCAGCTTGGGCCAGGGGACACGCTATGGCTACACCTTC